A single sample gave rise to the 30 T cell receptor beta chains below, sequenced in a study of CD8+CD57+ T cells in acquired aplastic anemia. Genomic DNA provided the template from which TCR beta VDJ and CDR3 profiles were obtained. MiXCR was run by TCRdb on the reads, yielding one entry per CDR3 protein. The sample holds under 200,000 distinct CDR3 sequences; approximately 52% are singletons and the top ten take about 1.8%. Previously, flow cytometry had revealed CD8+CD57+ cell expansion in the patients chosen for sequencing. The specimen sequenced was sorted CD4+, CD8+, or CD8+CD57+ T cells (not recorded which) from PBMCs. The receptors originated from a human donor with aplastic anemia.

The V and J genes are TRBV6-2 or TRBV6-3 and TRBJ1-5, with no clear D. The CDR3 has 18 residues. The V and J ends lost 2 bases and 0 bases respectively, with 17 bases between them. In germline, CDR1 is MNHEY, CDR2 SVGEGT. The CDR3 nucleotides are TGTGCCAGCAGTTACGGCCCGAAAGACCAGCATAGCAATCAGCCCCAGCATTTT. The encoded protein is CASSYGPKDQHSNQPQHF.

The rearrangement links TRBV7-9 to TRBJ2-1, with a possible D match to TRBD2 (6 bases). Trimming took 6 bases from V and 8 from J, leaving 14 bases between them. Germline CDR1 SEHNR, CDR2 FQNEAQ (reference sequence). This CDR3 is 13 amino acids long. CDR3 bases: TGTGCCAGCAGAAGGGGCAGGGAGGATGAGCAGTTCTTC. Its translation is CASRRGREDEQFF.

This sequence joins TRBV2 and TRBJ1-1; maybe TRBD1 (5 bases). The ends were cut back, 3 bases at V and 1 base at J, with 12 bases in the middle. Germline CDR1 reads SNHLY; CDR2 reads FYNNEI. There are 15 residues in the CDR3. The CDR3 region is CASSDRGDENTEAFF. The CDR3 DNA sequence: TGTGCCAGCAGTGATCGCGGGGACGAGAACACTGAAGCTTTCTTT.

This clonotype was seen ten or more times. The chain joins TRBV30 to TRBJ2-3; D not resolved. Germline CDR1 reads GTSNPN; CDR2 reads SVGIG (reference sequence). The CDR3 runs 12 residues. The V end was cut by 2 bases, the J end by 3 bases, with 6 bases between. This CDR3 is CAWSRKTDTQYF. The CDR3 bases are TGTGCCTGGAGTAGGAAAACAGATACGCAGTATTTT.

This clonotype was recorded once. The conserved final phenylalanine or tryptophan is absent from the CDR3, which likely points to a read error. V and J are TRBV29-1 and TRBJ1-1; 7 bases are a match to TRBD1. The CDR3 has 13 amino acids. The V gene's germline CDR1 is SQVTM and CDR2 ANQGSEA. Trimming took 7 bases from V and 10 from J; bases not matched to a gene: 15. CDR3 amino acids: CSASGSDRARAFS. The CDR3 bases are TGCAGCGCGTCGGGTTCCGACAGGGCGAGAGCTTTCTCT.

This clonotype was found many times. The CDR3 loop reads CATSRDGTVFYGYTF. CDR3 bases: TGTGCCACCAGCAGAGATGGGACAGTTTTCTATGGCTACACCTTC. The chain has TRBV15 and TRBJ1-2; the match to TRBD1 covers 7 bases. CDR1 and CDR2 (germline): LNHNV, YYDKDF (reference sequence). The CDR3 loop spans 15 amino acids. V shed 0 bases and J 4 bases; nucleotides not matched to a gene: 5.

This clonotype was detected only a few times. The gene calls are TRBV30 and TRBJ1-1, with D hard to call. V was shortened by 0 bases and J by 2 bases, with 4 bases between the two germline ends. This CDR3 comprises 12 residues. Germline CDR1 is GTSNPN and CDR2 is SVGIG (reference sequence). CDR3 in amino acids: CAWSVKNTEAFF. The CDR3, as DNA: TGTGCCTGGAGTGTAAAAAACACTGAAGCTTTCTTT. Looking up the rest from reference TRBV30 and TRBJ1-1 gives the full variable domain: SQTIHQWPATLVQPVGSPLSLECTVEGTSNPNLYWYRQAAGRGLQLLFYSVGIGQISSEVPQNLSASRPQDRQFILSSKKLLLSDSGFYLCAWSVKNTEAFFGQGTRLTVV.

The V and J genes are TRBV10-1 and TRBJ2-2, with TRBD2 matching over 9 bases. The germline V gene has CDR1 WNHNN and CDR2 SYGVQD (reference sequence). The CDR3 extends over 17 amino acids. V trimming: 0 bases; J trimming: 4 bases; junction bases outside the gene matches: 6. The DNA of the CDR3 is TGCGCCAGCAGTGAGTCGGGAGTAGCGGGAGTCACCGGGGAGCTGTTTTTT. It yields the protein CASSESGVAGVTGELFF.

The rearrangement uses TRBV2 and TRBJ1-2; TRBD1 matches at 11 bases. The junction had 4 bases not matched to a gene; V was cut back by 4 bases and J by 6 bases. CDR1 is SNHLY and CDR2 is FYNNEI in the germline V gene. The CDR3 extends over 14 amino acids. The CDR3 DNA reads as TGTGCCAGCAGTGCGGACAGGGGGCATGATGGCTACACCTTC. Translated, it gives CASSADRGHDGYTF.

A remark on this clonotype: Germline is not matched at one junction end, which may reflect a read error. The DNA of the CDR3 is TGTGCCAACAGTGCACTTAGCGTCACCCTAGGAGACAATGAGCAGTTCTTC. As protein: CANSALSVTLGDNEQFF. V usage is TRBV10-3 and J usage is TRBJ2-1; possible D gene TRBD2, 5 bases. This CDR3 has 17 residues. Looked up from germline, CDR1 is ENHRY and CDR2 is SYGVKD.

This clonotype appeared a single time. A much larger clonotype is one base distant, so this may be a read error. The V gene is TRBV30, the J gene TRBJ1-6; a possible D gene is TRBD1 (6 bases). V lost 0 bases to trimming and J lost 8 bases, with 8 bases between them. From germline, CDR1 is GTSNPN and CDR2 SVGIG (reference sequence). The CDR3 contains 13 residues. CDR3 nucleotides: TGTGCCTGGAGTGTACAGGGACATTCACCCCTCCACTTT. It codes for CAWSVQGHSPLHF.

Remarks on this clonotype: A much larger clone lies a single base off, so this may be a read error. This rearrangement joins TRBV12-3 or TRBV12-4 to TRBJ1-5; D remains ambiguous. V was trimmed by 6 bases and J by 7 bases, leaving 10 bases between them. The CDR3 has 12 amino acids. CDR3 sequence: CASREGRQPQHF. The CDR3, as DNA: TGTGCCAGCAGGGAAGGCCGCCAGCCCCAGCATTTT.

The J gene is TRBJ2-1, the V gene TRBV20-1, with TRBD2 matching 8 bases. Losses at the gene ends were 2 bases for V and 4 bases for J; bases not matched to a gene: 10. Germline lookup yields CDR1 DFQATT and CDR2 SNEGSKA (reference sequence). There are 16 residues in the CDR3. CDR3 nucleotide sequence: TGCAGTGCTAGACATCCCGGGGGGGCCCTGTACAATGAGCAGTTCTTC. As protein: CSARHPGGALYNEQFF.

The rearrangement joins TRBV29-1 to TRBJ2-3, with TRBD2 matching 12 bases. V gave up 4 bases and J gave up 4 bases; unmatched junction bases: 3. CDR3 length: 14 residues. Germline lookup yields CDR1 SQVTM and CDR2 ANQGSEA. The chain's CDR3 is CSVGPSGGADTQYF. CDR3 DNA: TGCAGCGTTGGGCCTAGCGGGGGGGCAGATACGCAGTATTTT.

The rearrangement joins TRBV20-1 to TRBJ1-3; TRBD1 might be the D (6 bases). The CDR3 has 14 residues. The germline gives CDR1 DFQATT, CDR2 SNEGSKA (reference sequence). V lost 7 bases to trimming and J lost 0 bases, with 13 bases between them. The CDR3 bases are TGCAGTGTCGGCAAGGACAGCTCTGGAAACACCATATATTTT. Amino acid sequence: CSVGKDSSGNTIYF.

The V gene is TRBV7-2, the J gene TRBJ2-7; 8 nucleotides line up with TRBD2. The germline CDR1 and CDR2 sequences are SGHTA and FQGNSA. CDR3 length: 15 residues. V lost 5 bases and J lost 6; bases outside the gene matches: 12. Here the CDR3 reads CASSRDRSSGAEQYF. The DNA for the CDR3 is TGTGCCAGCAGCCGCGATCGGAGTAGCGGGGCCGAGCAGTACTTC. Variable domain in full (rest from reference TRBV7-2 and TRBJ2-7): GAGVSQSPSNKVTEKGKDVELRCDPISGHTALYWYRQSLGQGLEFLIYFQGNSAPDKSGLPSDRFSAERTGGSVSTLTIQRTQQEDSAVYLCASSRDRSSGAEQYFGPGTRLTVT.

The chain is built from TRBV20-1 and TRBJ2-7; tentatively, D is TRBD2 (6 bases). This CDR3 has 16 residues. Trimming left V 6 bases short and J 4 bases short, with 25 bases between. The germline gives CDR1 DFQATT, CDR2 SNEGSKA (reference sequence). This CDR3 is CSASSQAALGGYEQYF. Written as DNA, the CDR3 is TGCAGTGCCAGCAGTCAGGCGGCCCTCGGGGGATACGAGCAGTACTTC.

The chain is built from TRBV19 and TRBJ2-3; D is unresolved. Germline-derived CDR1 and CDR2 are LNHDA and SQIVND (reference sequence). The CDR3 contains 15 residues. Trimming stripped 6 bases from V and 0 bases from J, with 13 bases between. The chain's CDR3 is CASRRTLISTDTQYF. CDR3 DNA sequence: TGTGCCAGTAGAAGGACCCTAATTAGCACAGATACGCAGTATTTT.

This clonotype was detected many times. The conserved final phenylalanine or tryptophan is absent from the CDR3, which likely points to a read error. The rearrangement links TRBV7-9 to TRBJ2-7; D may match TRBD1 or TRBD2 (5 bases each). V was cut by 5 bases and J by 6 bases, with 20 bases left in between. Germline V gene data show CDR1 as SEHNR and CDR2 as FQNEAQ (reference sequence). This CDR3 comprises 15 residues. The CDR3 sequence: CASSRYRDLGAEQYL. CDR3 DNA: TGTGCCAGCAGCCGATACCGGGACCTTGGAGCCGAGCAGTACCTC.

The sample holds many counts of this clonotype. V gene TRBV5-1 combines with J gene TRBJ1-4; 8 bases map to TRBD1. The CDR3 covers 14 residues. Germline assignment: CDR1 SGHRS and CDR2 YFSETQ. V dropped 3 bases and J dropped 7; count of bases not matched to a gene: 5. CDR3 in amino acids: CASSSQGEGEKLFF. The CDR3 DNA reads TGCGCCAGCAGCTCACAGGGGGAAGGTGAAAAACTGTTTTTT. Supplemented by reference TRBV5-1 and TRBJ1-4, the full variable domain reads KAGVTQTPRYLIKTRGQQVTLSCSPISGHRSVSWYQQTPGQGLQFLFEYFSETQRNKGNFPGRFSGRQFSNSRSEMNVSTLELGDSALYLCASSSQGEGEKLFFGSGTQLSVL.

The chain uses TRBV20-1 and TRBJ1-5; 7 bases fit TRBD1. The CDR3 covers 15 residues. The V segment lost 4 bases and the J segment 4 bases; nucleotides outside the gene matches: 10. Germline V gene data show CDR1 as DFQATT and CDR2 as SNEGSKA (reference sequence). The DNA for the CDR3 is TGCAGTGCTAATTCTTACAGGGGTAAGAATCAGCCCCAGCATTTT. It encodes CSANSYRGKNQPQHF.

This clonotype was recorded at least ten times. One end of the junction is discordant with germline, which a read error may explain. The chain links TRBV7-7 to TRBJ2-3; no clear D. Looked up from germline, CDR1 is SSHAT and CDR2 is FNYEAQ (reference sequence). CDR3 length: 13 residues. As DNA, the CDR3 is TGTGCTAGCAGCGTTCGGGCTTCGGATACGCAGTATTTT. The encoded protein is CASSVRASDTQYF.

J is TRBJ1-1 and V is TRBV10-3; D remains ambiguous. Trimming took 10 bases from V and 1 from J, leaving 16 bases between them. The CDR3 extends over 14 amino acids. CDR1 is ENHRY, CDR2 SYGVKD, per germline. CDR3 loop: CASSTGRTNTEAFF. The DNA for the CDR3 is TGTGCCAGCAGCACTGGACGGACGAACACTGAAGCTTTCTTT.

A note on this clonotype: A much larger clonotype is one base distant, so this may be a read error. The chain combines TRBV4-3 with TRBJ2-3; TRBD2 agrees at 8 bases. In germline, CDR1 is LGHNA, CDR2 YSLEER. With 1 base clipped from V and 4 bases from J, the junction kept 10 bases outside the gene matches. The length of the CDR3 is 17 residues. CDR3 loop: CASSQALTGGLADTQYF. The CDR3 DNA reads TGCGCCAGCAGCCAAGCACTCACGGGGGGGCTCGCAGATACGCAGTATTTT.

The chain employs TRBV19 and TRBJ1-1, with D possibly being TRBD1 (6 bases). The CDR3 has 12 amino acids. V lost 1 base and J lost 6, with 6 bases in between. Germline V gene sequence: CDR1 LNHDA, CDR2 SQIVND (reference sequence). CDR3: CASSIGGPEAFF. CDR3 nucleotides: TGTGCCAGTAGTATAGGGGGGCCTGAAGCTTTCTTT. The variable domain in full, with the rest retrieved from reference TRBV19 and TRBJ1-1, is DGGITQSPKYLFRKEGQNVTLSCEQNLNHDAMYWYRQDPGQGLRLIYYSQIVNDFQKGDIAEGYSVSREKKESFPLTVTSAQKNPTAFYLCASSIGGPEAFFGQGTRLTVV.

J is TRBJ1-6 and V is TRBV29-1, with D hard to call. Germline lookup yields CDR1 SQVTM and CDR2 ANQGSEA. This CDR3 is built from 15 residues. Trimming cost V 6 bases and J 7 bases, with 19 bases left between them. The CDR3 DNA follows: TGCAGCGTGACCCTTTCGGTAGACGTCAATTCACCCCTCCACTTT. Its translation is CSVTLSVDVNSPLHF.

This clonotype showed up just a few times. The chain is built from TRBV25-1 and TRBJ1-2; weak D call: TRBD1 (5 bases). Germline CDR1 is MGHDK and CDR2 is SYGVNS. This CDR3 comprises 15 residues. Trimming left V 2 bases short and J 6 bases short, with 16 bases between. The CDR3 DNA follows: TGTGCCAGCAGTGAAACAGGACCCCTTTTACATGGCTACACCTTC. Translated, it gives CASSETGPLLHGYTF.

The V call is TRBV5-1, the J call TRBJ2-7, with TRBD1 matching 9 bases. V dropped 2 bases and J dropped 2; count of bases not matched to a gene: 5. The CDR3 contains 15 residues. Germline-derived CDR1 and CDR2 are SGHRS and YFSETQ. Written as DNA, the CDR3 is TGCGCCAGCAGCTTCGGGACAGGGTTGGCCTACGAGCAGTACTTC. It yields the protein CASSFGTGLAYEQYF.

This clonotype has a count of ten or more. The chain uses TRBV6-1 and TRBJ2-2; 7 bases map to TRBD1. With V trimmed by 7 bases and J by 1 base, 9 bases remained unmatched. The CDR3 sequence is 16 residues long. Germline V lookup: CDR1 MNHNS, CDR2 SASEGT. For the CDR3, the DNA is TGTGCCAGCACCACCCGGGACAGAAGGAACACCGGGGAGCTGTTTTTT. This sequence encodes CASTTRDRRNTGELFF.

The chain employs TRBV7-2 and TRBJ2-7; 8 bases match TRBD1. This CDR3 comprises 11 residues. Germline V gives CDR1 SGHTA, CDR2 FQGNSA. V gave up 7 bases and J gave up 6 bases; unmatched junction bases: 2. This chain's CDR3 is CASNRGAEQYF. The CDR3 DNA sequence: TGTGCCAGCAACAGGGGGGCCGAGCAGTACTTC.